The clone carrying this T cell receptor beta chain has just a few counts. Its specificity is not known. The record originates from a study of cytomegalovirus exposure and HLA in healthy donors. Study background: Around 80 million unique TCR sequences came from HLA-typed donors in an early release.

Overall study findings and caveats: It was reported that the classifier diagnosed cytomegalovirus status with high specificity and sensitivity in both the original and validation cohorts. An assumption of roughly uniform sequencing depth across donors underlay the presence/absence analyses.

The PCR had 60 Vbeta and 13 Jbeta primers. TCRdb's table, derived via immunoSEQ multiplex PCR, lists solely in-frame clones and lacks some. There are about 160,000 clones in the sample; just under 80% occur only once, and 1.3% lies in the top ten. Sequencing input: PBMCs. The TCR comes from a woman aged 45 to 65 in good health and CMV-seronegative.

The CDR3 region is CASSSRDRGFGNEQFF. The CDR3 DNA reads as TGTGCCAGCAGCTCCCGCGACAGGGGATTCGGCAATGAGCAGTTCTTC. V gene TRBV7-8 combines with J gene TRBJ2-1, with 8 nucleotides matching TRBD1. The V and J ends lost 4 bases and 6 bases, in that order; junction bases with no gene match: 11. This CDR3 is 16 amino acids long. Germline values: CDR1 SGHVS, CDR2 FQNEAQ.